This T cell receptor (beta chain) came from a study of blood T cell repertoires in COVID-19. Study overall: COVID-19 samples collected from the United States, Italy and Spain covered acute and convalescent phases. PBMCs, B-cell-depleted T cells, or T cells provided the cDNA or gDNA that made up the material.

Methods used by the authors: Estimation of nucleated cell counts was performed using reference gene primer amplification. Repertoires were generated with immunoSEQ multiplex PCR, while TCRdb's copy carries only in-frame clones and drops some. For V, J and clone size, that table is used; D and trimming come from the DNA. The data contain some 22,000 clones, 88% of them singletons. Germline loops: CDR1 SEHNR, CDR2 FQNEAQ (reference sequence). V gave up 1 base and J gave up 4 bases, with 10 bases separating them. CDR3 length: 15 amino acids. The J gene is TRBJ1-4, the V gene TRBV7-9; D is unclear. The clonotype originates from a man between 65 and 85 years old in a cohort sampled during active COVID-19. The source material was peripheral blood. In nucleotides, the CDR3 is TGTGCCAGCAGCTTAGATGGGCTGTTTAATGAAAAACTGTTTTTT. Protein: CASSLDGLFNEKLFF.